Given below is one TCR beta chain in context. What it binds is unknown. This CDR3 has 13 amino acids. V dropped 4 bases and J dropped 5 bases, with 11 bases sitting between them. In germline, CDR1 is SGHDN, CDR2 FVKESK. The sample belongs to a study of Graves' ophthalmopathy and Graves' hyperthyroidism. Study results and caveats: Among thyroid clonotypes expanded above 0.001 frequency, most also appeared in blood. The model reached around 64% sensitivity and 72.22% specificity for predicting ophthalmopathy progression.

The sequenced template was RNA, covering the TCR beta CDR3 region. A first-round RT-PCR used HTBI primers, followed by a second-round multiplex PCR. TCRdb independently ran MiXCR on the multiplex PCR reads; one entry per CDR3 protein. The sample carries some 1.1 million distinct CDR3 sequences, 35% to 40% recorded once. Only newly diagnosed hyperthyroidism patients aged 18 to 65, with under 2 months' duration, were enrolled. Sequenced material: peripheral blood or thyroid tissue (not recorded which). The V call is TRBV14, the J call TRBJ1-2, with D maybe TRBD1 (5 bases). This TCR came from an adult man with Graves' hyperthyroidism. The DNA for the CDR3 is TGTGCCAGCAGCCCAAATTGGGGGTATGGCTACACCTTC. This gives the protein CASSPNWGYGYTF.